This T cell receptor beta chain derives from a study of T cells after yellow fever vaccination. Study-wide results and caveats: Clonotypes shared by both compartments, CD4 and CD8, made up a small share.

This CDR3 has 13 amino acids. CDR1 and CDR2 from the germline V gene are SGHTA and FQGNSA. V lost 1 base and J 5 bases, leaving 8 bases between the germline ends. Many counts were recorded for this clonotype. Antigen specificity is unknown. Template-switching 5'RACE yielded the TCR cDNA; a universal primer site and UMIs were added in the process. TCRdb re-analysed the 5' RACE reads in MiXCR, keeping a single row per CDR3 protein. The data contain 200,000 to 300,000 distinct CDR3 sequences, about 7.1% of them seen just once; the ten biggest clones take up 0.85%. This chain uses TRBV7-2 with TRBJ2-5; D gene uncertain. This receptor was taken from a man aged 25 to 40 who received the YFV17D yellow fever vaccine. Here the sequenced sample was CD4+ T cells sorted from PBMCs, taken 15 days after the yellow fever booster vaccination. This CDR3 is CASSLDGWETQYF. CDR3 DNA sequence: TGTGCCAGCAGCTTAGATGGATGGGAGACCCAGTACTTC.